This TCR beta chain was identified during a study of T cells in Graves' hyperthyroidism and ophthalmopathy. General study results and limits: Within blood appeared most thyroid clonotypes that had expanded above 0.001.

The table lists this clonotype with a few counts. Its antigen is unidentified. From RNA transcripts, TCR beta CDR3 regions were amplified. An initial round of RT-PCR targeting the TCR CDR3 relied on the HTBI primer set. TCRdb analysed the multiplex PCR reads with MiXCR anew, one entry per CDR3 protein. The profile shows over 700,000 distinct CDR3 sequences, over 35% of them singletons. For Graves' hyperthyroidism to be stable, ophthalmopathy could not progress within 18 months. This sample holds PBMCs from 10 ml fresh peripheral blood. Germline-derived CDR1 and CDR2 are MGHDK and SYGVNS. J lost 1 base, V lost 6 bases, and 3 bases had no gene match. This CDR3 has 14 residues.

This receptor was obtained from a man in his late teens or twenties with Graves' hyperthyroidism. This rearrangement joins TRBV25-1 to TRBJ2-7; 10 bases match TRBD2. Sequenced: blood. The CDR3 DNA reads as TGTGCCAGCAGGGTAGCGGGGGGATCCTACGAGCAGTACTTC. Translation gives CASRVAGGSYEQYF.